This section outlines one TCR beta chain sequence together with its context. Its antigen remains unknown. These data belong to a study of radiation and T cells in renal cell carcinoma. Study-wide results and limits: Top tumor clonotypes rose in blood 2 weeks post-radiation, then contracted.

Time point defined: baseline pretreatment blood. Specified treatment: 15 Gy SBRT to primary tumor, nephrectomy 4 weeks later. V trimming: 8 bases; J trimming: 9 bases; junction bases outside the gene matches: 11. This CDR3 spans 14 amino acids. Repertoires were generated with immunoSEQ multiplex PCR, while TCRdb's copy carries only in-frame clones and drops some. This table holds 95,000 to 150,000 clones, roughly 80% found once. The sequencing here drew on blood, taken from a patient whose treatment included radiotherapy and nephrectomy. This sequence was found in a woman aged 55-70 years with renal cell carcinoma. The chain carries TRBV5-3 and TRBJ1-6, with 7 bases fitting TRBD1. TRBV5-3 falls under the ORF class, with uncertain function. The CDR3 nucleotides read TGTGCCAGCAGCAAGACAGGGTATGGTTCACCCCTCCACTTT. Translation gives CASSKTGYGSPLHF.